A selection of T cell receptor beta chains follows, all from one sample in a study of beta chain features in type 1 diabetes. Measured with immunoSEQ multiplex PCR; TCRdb has only the in-frame clones, and not every one. The repertoire has about 650,000 clones, about an eighth of them found once; the top ten carry more than 0.1%. The specimen was naive CD4+ T cells from blood. These receptors were collected from a man aged 30 to 39 with type 1 diabetes. The CDR3 runs from the conserved cysteine through the conserved F or W. The D gene is left open where the match is weak. Clone size is stated in some rows and not others, as once, few, many or a class when expanded.

abundance	v_gene	j_gene	d_gene	CDR3nt	CDR3aa
few	TRBV27	TRBJ2-5	.	TGTGCCAGCAGTTTAAGGGCCACAGGGTGGGAGACCCAGTACTTC	CASSLRATGWETQYF
few	TRBV7-8	TRBJ2-7	.	TGTGCCAGCAGCCCATACGGACGGAAGCTTGACCTTAGCGGCGAGCAGTACTTC	CASSPYGRKLDLSGEQYF
.	TRBV7-2	TRBJ1-5	TRBD1	TGTGCCAGCAGCTCCGCTACAGGGGTACATCAGCCCCAGCATTTT	CASSSATGVHQPQHF
.	TRBV5-1	TRBJ1-4	.	TGCGCCAGCAGCTCCCCTCCTAATGAAAAACTGTTTTTT	CASSSPPNEKLFF
.	TRBV28	TRBJ1-2	.	TGTGCCAGCACCCTCGGGCGGGGTGGCTACACCTTC	CASTLGRGGYTF
.	TRBV7-2	TRBJ2-7	.	TGTGCCAGCTCTATCGCAGGGGCCTACGAGCAGTACTTC	CASSIAGAYEQYF
.	TRBV4-2	TRBJ2-4	.	TGTGCCAGCAGCCAGCAGGGGCTAGCCAAAAACATTCAGTACTTC	CASSQQGLAKNIQYF
few	TRBV7-2	TRBJ1-2	.	TGTGCCAGCAGCTCCAGGACCGATGGCTACACCTTC	CASSSRTDGYTF
few	TRBV20-1	TRBJ2-1	.	TGCAGTGCGAGCAGCAACAATGAGCAGTTCTTC	CSASSNNEQFF
few	TRBV9	TRBJ1-6	.	TGTGCCAGCAGCGTAGAAGGGACGGTCGGTTCACCCCTCCACTTT	CASSVEGTVGSPLHF
few	TRBV7-2	TRBJ1-4	.	TGTGCCAGCAGCTCCCGACCGTCCAATAATGAAAAACTGTTTTTT	CASSSRPSNNEKLFF
few	TRBV7-3	TRBJ2-5	TRBD2	TGTGCCAGCAGCCCCGTTGGCGGGGGAGGAGAGACCCAGTACTTC	CASSPVGGGGETQYF
.	TRBV11-2	TRBJ2-7	.	TGTGCCAGCAGCTCTCTCCGCCGGAGCTCCTACGAGCAGTACTTC	CASSSLRRSSYEQYF
few	TRBV5-4	TRBJ1-2	.	TGTGCCAGCAGCTCCCGGGGGGCCTCCCCGCTCTATGGCTACACCTTC	CASSSRGASPLYGYTF
.	TRBV27	TRBJ1-6	.	TGTGCCAGCAGTTACTCAGAGTCACCCCTCCACTTT	CASSYSESPLHF
.	TRBV10-2	TRBJ1-2	TRBD1	TGCGCCAGCAGTGACTGGACAGGGGGCTCGGGAGGCTACACCTTC	CASSDWTGGSGGYTF
few	TRBV14	TRBJ2-3	TRBD1	TGTGCCAGCAGCCAAGCGCAGACAGGGGATACGCAGTATTTT	CASSQAQTGDTQYF
few	TRBV27	TRBJ2-2	.	TGTGCCAGCAGTTTAGGGCAGGGTAACACCGGGGAGCTGTTTTTT	CASSLGQGNTGELFF
.	TRBV19	TRBJ2-7	.	TGTGCCAGTAGTAGTTCCTCAAACCCCCACGAGCAGTACTTC	CASSSSSNPHEQYF
.	TRBV4-3	TRBJ2-3	TRBD2	TGCGCCAGCAGCCAGGCACTAGGACTAGCGGACAGCACAGATACGCAGTATTTT	CASSQALGLADSTDTQYF
.	TRBV7-8	TRBJ1-1	TRBD1	TGTGCCAGCAGCTTCGACAGGGGGCTCAACACTGAAGCTTTCTTT	CASSFDRGLNTEAFF
.	TRBV4-3	TRBJ1-2	.	TGCGCCAGCAGCCAAGAACTCGCCCCCGGGGGCGGCTACACCTTC	CASSQELAPGGGYTF
.	TRBV27	TRBJ1-5	.	TGTGCCAGCAGGGAAGGCCGAGCCAATCAGCCCCAGCATTTT	CASREGRANQPQHF
.	TRBV4-3	TRBJ1-2	.	TGCGCCAGCAGCCAAGTTTACGGGGGCCTCCAGGTGCGGGGCTACACCTTC	CASSQVYGGLQVRGYTF
few	TRBV2	TRBJ2-6	.	TGTGCCAGCAGTCATCCGCCAAGGGGCTTTAGCTCTGGGGCCAACGTCCTGACTTTC	CASSHPPRGFSSGANVLTF
few	TRBV7-9	TRBJ1-2	.	TGTGCCAGCACGACGGGAGCCTATGGCTACACCTTC	CASTTGAYGYTF
few	TRBV19	TRBJ1-6	TRBD1	TGTGCCAGTAGTTCGAGGACAGGAGGTAATTCACCCCTCCACTTT	CASSSRTGGNSPLHF
few	TRBV30	TRBJ1-6	.	TGTGCCTGGAGCCCCAGGGAAGGGTATAATTCACCCCTCCACTTT	CAWSPREGYNSPLHF
.	TRBV4-1	TRBJ2-7	.	TGCGCCAGCAGCCAAGAGGGTCTCTCCTACGAGCAGTACTTC	CASSQEGLSYEQYF
.	TRBV29-1	TRBJ2-2	TRBD1	TGCAGCGCATCCGGGACAGTCGAGGGCACCGGAGAGCTGTTTTTT	CSASGTVEGTGELFF
.	TRBV14	TRBJ2-7	TRBD2	TGTGCCAGCAGCCGCACGGCGGGGGTGTACGAGCAGTACTTC	CASSRTAGVYEQYF
few	TRBV29-1	TRBJ1-5	.	TGCAGCGCAAATCAGCCCCAGCATTTT	CSANQPQHF
few	TRBV5-1	TRBJ2-2	.	TGCGCCAGCAGCTTCATAGCGGACACCGGGGAGCTGTTTTTT	CASSFIADTGELFF
.	TRBV5-1	TRBJ2-3	TRBD1	TGCGCCAGCTCTCCTTACAGGGGGCGTGCCGATACGCAGTATTTT	CASSPYRGRADTQYF
.	TRBV9	TRBJ1-2	TRBD1	TGTGCCAGCAGCGTAGGAGGGACAGGGTCGGGCTATGGCTACACCTTC	CASSVGGTGSGYGYTF
.	TRBV4-1	TRBJ1-4	TRBD1	TGCGCCAGCAGCCAAGAACAGGGGTTTGATGAAAAACTGTTTTTT	CASSQEQGFDEKLFF
.	TRBV4-3	TRBJ2-1	TRBD2	TGCGCCAGCAGCCAAGATCGGCGCCGGCTAGCGGGAGGGTTGGGTGAGCAGTTCTTC	CASSQDRRRLAGGLGEQFF